Sequencing of this T cell receptor beta chain was carried out in a study of OX40 agonist ivuxolimab in advanced cancers. Trimming left V 8 bases short and J 1 base short, with 14 bases between. This CDR3 is built from 14 residues. CDR1 and CDR2 from the germline V gene are MNHNY and SVGAGI (reference sequence). Produced via immunoSEQ multiplex PCR; TCRdb's table is partial and in-frame only. The table has roughly 100,000 clones, approximately 80% seen once. The TCR comes from an adult with an advanced solid tumor such as melanoma, head and neck, liver or kidney cancer. The specimen comprised CD4+ or CD8+ T cells sorted from blood, sampled in a trial of the OX40 agonist ivuxolimab. This chain links TRBV6-6 with TRBJ1-2, with D perhaps matching TRBD1 (5 bases). CDR3 sequence (DNA): TGTGCCAGCGTTTGGACACCAGTTAACTATGGCTACACCTTC. Translating gives CASVWTPVNYGYTF.